The 19 T cell receptor beta chains below were found in one sample sequenced in a study of long-term antiretroviral therapy in people with HIV. Investigators performed immunoSEQ version v3.0 at survey level. Profiled with immunoSEQ multiplex PCR; TCRdb holds only in-frame clones, not every one. Of approximately 29,000 clones detected, nearly 90% appear once; the ten largest clones hold approximately 13%. The starting material was unsorted PBMCs, obtained 1.1 years after starting antiretroviral therapy. The receptors stem from a man between 18 and 29 years old with HIV.

The chain is built from TRBV6-5 and TRBJ2-2; perhaps D is TRBD1 or TRBD2 (5 bases each). This CDR3 is 12 amino acids long. V was pared by 7 bases and J by 5 bases, with 8 bases between. Looked up from germline, CDR1 is MNHEY and CDR2 is SVGAGI. As DNA, the CDR3 is TGTGCCAGCAACTGGGGGACCGGGGAGCTGTTTTTT. Residues: CASNWGTGELFF.

This chain links TRBV4-2 with TRBJ1-1; D gene unclear. Deletions cut 0 bases from V and 5 bases from J, with 16 bases between. Germline V CDR1 and CDR2: LGHNA, YNFKEQ. The CDR3 has 16 amino acids. This CDR3 is CASSQEGSGRRTEAFF. The CDR3, as DNA: TGTGCCAGCAGCCAAGAAGGGTCAGGACGCAGGACTGAAGCTTTCTTT.

The chain is built from TRBV19 and TRBJ1-1; no clear D. Trimming took off 5 bases at V and 6 bases at J, with 13 bases between the two ends. The length of the CDR3 is 13 residues. Germline V gives CDR1 LNHDA, CDR2 SQIVND (reference sequence). The CDR3 DNA follows: TGTGCCAGTAGTGCCCTGGGGTGGGCTGAAGCTTTCTTT. Translated, it gives CASSALGWAEAFF.

The chain links TRBV13 to TRBJ1-2; 7 bases fit TRBD1. This CDR3 is built from 16 residues. Germline values: CDR1 PRHDT, CDR2 FYEKMQ (reference sequence). With 5 bases clipped from V and 4 bases from J, the junction kept 13 bases outside the gene matches. The CDR3: CASSPAAAGGIYGYTF. CDR3 coding DNA: TGTGCCAGCAGCCCGGCGGCGGCAGGGGGTATCTATGGCTACACCTTC. The complete variable domain, with remaining parts taken from reference TRBV13 and TRBJ1-2, reads AAGVIQSPRHLIKEKRETATLKCYPIPRHDTVYWYQQGPGQDPQFLISFYEKMQSDKGSIPDRFSAQQFSDYHSELNMSSLELGDSALYFCASSPAAAGGIYGYTFGSGTRLTVV.

V is TRBV6-1 and J is TRBJ2-3; D possibly uses TRBD1 or TRBD2 (6 bases each). Trimming took 2 bases from V and 1 from J, leaving 16 bases between them. The CDR3 has 17 residues. The germline V gene has CDR1 MNHNS and CDR2 SASEGT. CDR3 region: CASSEITGAGRTDTQYF. Written as DNA, the CDR3 is TGTGCCAGCAGTGAAATCACGGGGGCGGGACGCACAGATACGCAGTATTTT.

This chain joins TRBV2 and TRBJ2-7; D is unresolved. The V gene lost 7 bases and the J gene lost 1 base, with 14 bases spanning the gap. This CDR3 region has 14 residues. Germline-derived CDR1 and CDR2 are SNHLY and FYNNEI. As DNA, the CDR3 is TGTGCCAGCATCGGACGGCCGCCTTCCTACGAGCAGTACTTC. Amino acid sequence: CASIGRPPSYEQYF.

J is TRBJ2-7 and V is TRBV7-9; D is ambiguous. Trimming removed 0 bases from V and 4 bases from J, with 7 bases in between. Looked up from germline, CDR1 is SEHNR and CDR2 is FQNEAQ (reference sequence). This CDR3 has 13 amino acids. The CDR3 reads CASSLALTYEQYF. The CDR3 DNA reads TGTGCCAGCAGCTTAGCGCTAACTTACGAGCAGTACTTC.

The chain uses TRBV30 and TRBJ2-7; D possibly corresponds to TRBD1 (5 bases). Germline-derived CDR1 and CDR2 are GTSNPN and SVGIG (reference sequence). This CDR3 comprises 13 residues. The germline V and J ends were trimmed by 0 bases and 4 bases, with 10 bases remaining between them. The CDR3 DNA is TGTGCCTGGAGTGTAGGGGCAGCTTACGAGCAGTACTTC. Translating gives CAWSVGAAYEQYF.

The J gene is TRBJ2-2, the V gene TRBV5-8; no clear D gene. The CDR3 spans 18 residues. The V end lost 4 bases, the J end lost 2 bases, and 21 bases lay between the germline ends. Germline-derived CDR1 and CDR2 are SGHTS and YDEGEE. The CDR3 nucleotides read TGTGCCAGCAGCCTTCAGACTCGAACCCTGGACAACACCGGGGAGCTGTTTTTT. As protein: CASSLQTRTLDNTGELFF.

The gene calls are TRBV9 and TRBJ2-1; D gene uncertain. Trimming stripped 4 bases from V and 4 bases from J, with 6 bases between. This CDR3 is built from 12 residues. Germline CDR1 and CDR2: SGDLS and YYNGEE. DNA for the CDR3: TGTGCCAGCAGCCTGTCATACAATGAGCAGTTCTTC. It codes for CASSLSYNEQFF.

This clone was seen a handful of times. The gene calls are TRBV2 and TRBJ2-2; either TRBD1 or TRBD2 may fit D (7 bases each). Trimming took off 5 bases at V and 5 bases at J, with 12 bases between the two ends. CDR3 length: 14 amino acids. CDR1 and CDR2 (germline): SNHLY, FYNNEI. The CDR3, as DNA: TGTGCCAGCAGTACAGGGGAGGGGACCGGGGAGCTGTTTTTT. This encodes CASSTGEGTGELFF. The full variable domain, its missing parts supplied by reference TRBV2 and TRBJ2-2, is EPEVTQTPSHQVTQMGQEVILRCVPISNHLYFYWYRQILGQKVEFLVSFYNNEISEKSEIFDDQFSVERPDGSNFTLKIRSTKLEDSAMYFCASSTGEGTGELFFGEGSRLTVL.

This clone occurred once. The chain has TRBV7-2 and TRBJ2-5, with TRBD2 matching 7 bases. The ends lost 5 bases at V and 4 bases at J; junction bases unmatched: 7. This CDR3 comprises 14 residues. The germline gives CDR1 SGHTA, CDR2 FQGNSA. Here the CDR3 DNA reads TGTGCCAGCAGCCCCCGACTAGCATCAGAGACCCAGTACTTC. Protein: CASSPRLASETQYF.

The chain recombines TRBV29-1 with TRBJ1-1, with 8 positions matching TRBD1. The ends lost 7 bases at V and 1 base at J; junction bases unmatched: 2. This CDR3 contains 12 residues. Germline values: CDR1 SQVTM, CDR2 ANQGSEA. CDR3 DNA sequence: TGCAGCGCAGGGACAGGGAACACTGAAGCTTTCTTT. Its translation: CSAGTGNTEAFF.

The chain carries TRBV9 and TRBJ1-3; D is ambiguous. In germline, CDR1 is SGDLS, CDR2 YYNGEE. V was pared by 7 bases and J by 0 bases, with 8 bases between. CDR3 length equals 13 residues. This chain's CDR3 is CASGSNSGNTIYF. Written as DNA, the CDR3 is TGTGCCAGCGGATCGAACTCTGGAAACACCATATATTTT.

This clone has just a few counts. The gene calls are TRBV5-6 and TRBJ2-5; no firm D call. The CDR3 runs 15 residues. Germline CDR1 and CDR2: SGHDT and YYEEEE. Trimming cost V 0 bases and J 3 bases, with 12 bases left between them. The CDR3 here is CASSLGYTLEETQYF. The CDR3 coding sequence is TGTGCCAGCAGCTTGGGTTATACACTTGAAGAGACCCAGTACTTC.

The gene calls are TRBV18 and TRBJ2-5; D possibly uses TRBD1 or TRBD2 (6 bases each). Germline values: CDR1 KGHSH, CDR2 LQKENI. This CDR3 is built from 15 residues. The V and J ends lost 3 bases and 5 bases respectively, with 16 bases between them. The CDR3 DNA follows: TGTGCCAGCTCACCCCGGGACACCCGGGGGGAGACCCAGTACTTC. Its protein is CASSPRDTRGETQYF.

This clone was recorded once. This CDR3 is CASSPRDGRGREGGEQYF. The DNA for the CDR3 is TGTGCCAGCAGTCCCCGCGACGGAAGGGGGCGCGAAGGGGGCGAGCAGTACTTC. V is TRBV27 and J is TRBJ2-7; 7 bases line up with TRBD1. V dropped 5 bases and J dropped 6; count of bases not matched to a gene: 22. The germline gives CDR1 MNHEY, CDR2 SMNVEV (reference sequence). The CDR3 has 18 residues.

The chain joins TRBV11-2 to TRBJ2-1; tentative D call: TRBD2 (5 bases). The CDR3 has 11 amino acids. Germline-derived CDR1 and CDR2 are SGHAT and FQNNGV. V shed 6 bases and J shed 8 bases, with 8 bases lying between them. This CDR3 is CASSGGDEQFF. The CDR3, as DNA: TGTGCCAGCAGTGGAGGAGATGAGCAGTTCTTC. Variable domain in full (rest from reference TRBV11-2 and TRBJ2-1): EAGVAQSPRYKIIEKRQSVAFWCNPISGHATLYWYQQILGQGPKLLIQFQNNGVVDDSQLPKDRFSAERLKGVDSTLKIQPAKLEDSAVYLCASSGGDEQFFGPGTRLTVL.

This chain connects TRBV2 to TRBJ1-4; no clear D gene. Germline CDR1 SNHLY, CDR2 FYNNEI. Trimming pared 6 bases from V and 5 bases from J, leaving 19 bases between. The CDR3 length is 16 residues. CDR3 in amino acids: CASSVASGRINEKLFF. Here the CDR3 DNA reads TGTGCCAGCAGCGTTGCGTCGGGCCGGATAAATGAAAAACTGTTTTTT.